The sequence of this T cell receptor (beta chain) was determined in a study of CD8+CD57+ T cells in acquired aplastic anemia. Those patients picked for sequencing had displayed CD8+CD57+ cell expansion on flow cytometry. CDR3 length: 15 residues. The V segment lost 6 bases and the J segment 5 bases; nucleotides outside the gene matches: 7. The germline CDR1 and CDR2 sequences are SGHVS and FQNEAQ. Genomic DNA, serving as template, underwent TCR beta VDJ and CDR3 profiling. TCRdb processed the reads anew with MiXCR; each CDR3 protein has one entry. Among about 260,000 distinct CDR3 sequences listed, 82% were seen once.

The TCR originated in a human donor with aplastic anemia. This chain links TRBV7-8 with TRBJ1-4, with 9 bases fitting TRBD1. Sequenced: sorted CD4+, CD8+, or CD8+CD57+ T cells (not recorded which) from PBMCs. The CDR3 DNA is TGTGCCAGCAGTATAGCGACAGGGGGAAATGAAAAACTGTTTTTT. This translates into CASSIATGGNEKLFF.